This T cell receptor beta chain is drawn from a study of shared clonotypes between healthy human individuals. Produced via immunoSEQ multiplex PCR; TCRdb's table is partial and in-frame only. The sample gives fewer than 550,000 clones, over 60% of which show up once; around an eighth is in the top ten. All donors were Caucasian adults living in Nashville, Tennessee. Unsorted samples drew genomic DNA from tens of millions of PBMCs. Germline assignment: CDR1 MDHEN and CDR2 SYDVKM. CDR3 length: 15 amino acids. V lost 7 bases to trimming and J lost 4 bases; unmatched junction nucleotides: 8. Sequenced sample: PBMCs. This TCR was sampled from a woman in her thirties or forties in good health. Some clones in this sample may be carry-over from other donors' samples. V gene TRBV28 combines with J gene TRBJ2-3; 10 nucleotides line up with TRBD1. DNA for the CDR3: TGTGCCAGCAATCGGCCAGGACAGGGGGCAGATACGCAGTATTTT. It specifies CASNRPGQGADTQYF.